The 24 T cell receptor beta chains reported below all come from one sample, sequenced in a study of T cells in localized non-small cell lung cancer. Sequencing was performed with immunoSEQ multiplex PCR; in TCRdb, only in-frame clones are kept and a portion is missing. The profile shows about 33,000 clones, 85% to 90% of them singletons. The sequences come from peripheral blood, collected before any cancer treatment. The receptors were sampled from a man between 40 and 70 years old with stage I lung adenocarcinoma.

J is TRBJ1-2 and V is TRBV5-1; no clear D gene. V was cut by 0 bases and J by 8 bases, with 8 bases left in between. This CDR3 has 12 residues. Per germline, CDR1 SGHRS and CDR2 YFSETQ. CDR3 region: CASSLEWSGYTF. The CDR3 DNA sequence: TGCGCCAGCAGCTTGGAGTGGTCGGGCTACACCTTC.

The chain is built from TRBV5-6 and TRBJ2-5; D is unclear. V was trimmed by 4 bases and J by 0 bases, leaving 4 bases between them. This CDR3 contains 12 residues. Germline lookup yields CDR1 SGHDT and CDR2 YYEEEE. The DNA for the CDR3 is TGTGCCAGCAGCGCCTACCAAGAGACCCAGTACTTC. Translation gives CASSAYQETQYF.

The chain joins TRBV19 to TRBJ2-5; D perhaps matches TRBD1 (5 bases). CDR3 length: 13 residues. V lost 2 bases to trimming and J lost 5 bases, with 9 bases between them. Looked up from germline, CDR1 is LNHDA and CDR2 is SQIVND (reference sequence). The CDR3 DNA follows: TGTGCCAGTAGTATAAGGGGTAGGGAGACCCAGTACTTC. It codes for CASSIRGRETQYF.

V gene TRBV19 combines with J gene TRBJ2-3; D possibly corresponds to TRBD2 (6 bases). Germline V gives CDR1 LNHDA, CDR2 SQIVND (reference sequence). The CDR3 spans 14 residues. V was cut by 5 bases and J by 0 bases, with 9 bases left in between. CDR3 DNA sequence: TGTGCCAGTAGTCTCGGGACTAGCACAGATACGCAGTATTTT. The encoded protein is CASSLGTSTDTQYF.

The chain couples TRBV2 to TRBJ1-2; possibly TRBD1 for D (5 bases). Germline V gives CDR1 SNHLY, CDR2 FYNNEI. CDR3 length: 14 amino acids. Trimming took 4 bases from V and 1 from J, leaving 10 bases between them. The CDR3 here is CASSAGLGNYGYTF. The CDR3 DNA reads TGTGCCAGCAGTGCAGGGCTCGGTAACTATGGCTACACCTTC.

The V call is TRBV2, the J call TRBJ1-4; D is possibly TRBD1 (6 bases). Germline V lookup: CDR1 SNHLY, CDR2 FYNNEI. The V end lost 4 bases, the J end lost 8 bases, and 14 bases lay between the germline ends. The CDR3 totals 14 residues. CDR3 region: CASSVNRDGEKLFF. In DNA form, the CDR3 reads TGTGCCAGCAGTGTCAACAGGGATGGAGAAAAACTGTTTTTT.

The gene calls are TRBV11-2 and TRBJ2-5; no clear D gene. Between the trimmed V and J ends, which lost 1 base and 4 bases, there was a span of 1 base. The CDR3 is made up of 11 amino acids. Per the germline V gene, CDR1 is SGHAT and CDR2 is FQNNGV. In DNA form, the CDR3 reads TGTGCCAGCAGCTTAGGAGAGACCCAGTACTTC. Protein sequence: CASSLGETQYF.

The V call is TRBV25-1, the J call TRBJ2-1; a possible D gene is TRBD1 (7 bases). V shed 5 bases and J shed 6 bases, with 14 bases lying between them. CDR3 length: 14 amino acids. From germline, CDR1 is MGHDK and CDR2 SYGVNS. CDR3: CASSRETGINEQFF. CDR3 coding DNA: TGTGCCAGCAGTCGGGAGACAGGGATCAATGAGCAGTTCTTC.

This clone was seen just once. The chain links TRBV4-2 to TRBJ1-1; D call uncertain. Trimming took off 0 bases at V and 8 bases at J, with 10 bases between the two ends. CDR1 and CDR2 (germline): LGHNA, YNFKEQ. The CDR3 covers 13 residues. The CDR3 spells CASSQDRMSEAFF. The CDR3 nucleotides are TGTGCCAGCAGCCAAGATCGGATGTCCGAAGCTTTCTTT.

CDR3 protein: CASSIGPGYEQYF. The CDR3 DNA reads as TGTGCCAGTAGTATAGGCCCAGGCTACGAGCAGTACTTC. V usage is TRBV19 and J usage is TRBJ2-7; D not certain. With 1 base removed from V and 3 bases from J, the gap between germline ends came to 7 bases. This CDR3 region has 13 residues. Per the germline V gene, CDR1 is LNHDA and CDR2 is SQIVND (reference sequence).

This clone was recorded once. The V call is TRBV15, the J call TRBJ2-7, with 7 bases aligning to TRBD2. CDR1 and CDR2 from the germline V gene are LNHNV and YYDKDF (reference sequence). V gave up 1 base and J gave up 1 base; unmatched junction bases: 7. This CDR3 is 16 amino acids long. Here the CDR3 DNA reads TGTGCCACCAGCAGAGGGGGAGGGGAGAGGTCCTACGAGCAGTACTTC. Protein sequence: CATSRGGGERSYEQYF.

The chain employs TRBV14 and TRBJ1-4; no definite D call. Trimming took 0 bases from V and 11 from J, leaving 10 bases between them. The CDR3 is 13 residues long. The germline V gene has CDR1 SGHDN and CDR2 FVKESK. The CDR3 sequence: CASSQDLWQKLFF. CDR3 nucleotide sequence: TGTGCCAGCAGCCAAGATCTCTGGCAGAAACTGTTTTTT.

The chain carries TRBV4-1 and TRBJ1-1, with D unclear. V was cut by 5 bases and J by 0 bases, with 13 bases left in between. The CDR3 contains 15 residues. The germline V gene encodes CDR1 MGHRA and CDR2 YSYEKL. The DNA for the CDR3 is TGCGCCAGCAGCTTGAATGGGGTACTGAACACTGAAGCTTTCTTT. Protein sequence: CASSLNGVLNTEAFF.

This clone was detected only once. The genes are TRBV9 and TRBJ1-3, with D tentatively TRBD1 (6 bases). The CDR3 totals 15 residues. Germline V gene sequence: CDR1 SGDLS, CDR2 YYNGEE. The V and J ends lost 4 bases and 0 bases respectively, with 11 bases between them. CDR3 DNA: TGTGCCAGCAGCTCACGGACAGTCTCTGGAAACACCATATATTTT. Protein product: CASSSRTVSGNTIYF.

The chain carries TRBV5-1 and TRBJ2-3; TRBD2 agrees at 12 bases. The germline V gene encodes CDR1 SGHRS and CDR2 YFSETQ. This CDR3 is 17 amino acids long. V dropped 4 bases and J dropped 8; count of bases not matched to a gene: 14. DNA of the CDR3: TGCGCCAGCAGCAGGGAGGCCACTAGCGGGGGGTTCGGTACGCAGTATTTT. This gives the protein CASSREATSGGFGTQYF.

The CDR3 loop is CASSPRLGAEAFF. The CDR3 DNA is TGTGCCAGCAGCCCCCGATTGGGGGCTGAAGCTTTCTTT. V is TRBV14 and J is TRBJ1-1; possible D gene TRBD1, 5 bases. Per the germline V gene, CDR1 is SGHDN and CDR2 is FVKESK. Trimming cost V 4 bases and J 6 bases, with 12 bases left between them. The CDR3 consists of 13 residues.

The chain has TRBV4-1 and TRBJ2-7, with D unclear. The V gene lost 0 bases and the J gene lost 4 bases, with 13 bases spanning the gap. Germline V lookup: CDR1 MGHRA, CDR2 YSYEKL. The CDR3 has 15 amino acids. The CDR3 DNA reads TGCGCCAGCAGCCAAGACGGCAGGAATCTATACGAGCAGTACTTC. Translation gives CASSQDGRNLYEQYF.

The gene calls are TRBV20-1 and TRBJ2-5; no clear D gene. CDR1 and CDR2 (germline): DFQATT, SNEGSKA (reference sequence). The V end was cut by 4 bases, the J end by 3 bases, with 6 bases between. This CDR3 is 11 amino acids long. Here the CDR3 reads CSAMIEETQYF. CDR3 in DNA: TGCAGTGCTATGATCGAAGAGACCCAGTACTTC.

The chain uses TRBV29-1 and TRBJ2-7, with D unclear. This CDR3 has 13 residues. V was trimmed by 4 bases and J by 3 bases, leaving 13 bases between them. CDR1 and CDR2 (germline): SQVTM, ANQGSEA. The CDR3 spells CSVGQAKGYEQYF. As DNA, the CDR3 is TGCAGCGTTGGCCAGGCCAAGGGCTACGAGCAGTACTTC.

In its sample, this clone was seen once. J is TRBJ2-7 and V is TRBV2; no firm D call. The CDR3 is made up of 17 amino acids. The V end lost 5 bases, the J end lost 6 bases, and 26 bases lay between the germline ends. Per germline, CDR1 SNHLY and CDR2 FYNNEI. The CDR3 here is CASSNLPIHLPLSEQYF. The CDR3 nucleotides read TGTGCCAGCAGTAATTTGCCCATTCACTTACCCCTTTCCGAGCAGTACTTC.

The chain carries TRBV6-5 and TRBJ2-1, with 9 bases aligning to TRBD2. Germline V gene data show CDR1 as MNHEY and CDR2 as SVGAGI. Unmatched junction bases numbered 5, after V lost 8 bases and J lost 6 bases. This CDR3 region has 13 residues. The CDR3 loop reads CASQGLATNEQFF. The CDR3 region has the DNA TGTGCCAGCCAGGGACTAGCCACCAATGAGCAGTTCTTC.

This chain uses TRBV11-2 with TRBJ2-7; D may be TRBD2 (6 bases). Trimming removed 0 bases from V and 4 bases from J, with 16 bases in between. The germline gives CDR1 SGHAT, CDR2 FQNNGV. CDR3 size: 16 residues. CDR3 sequence reads: CASSLEGGGSLYEQYF. For the CDR3, the DNA is TGTGCCAGCAGCTTAGAGGGTGGGGGGTCCTTGTACGAGCAGTACTTC.

The sample holds one count of this clone. The V gene is TRBV6-1, the J gene TRBJ2-2; no reliable D call. The germline V and J ends were trimmed by 7 bases and 0 bases, with 9 bases remaining between them. The CDR3 loop spans 14 amino acids. CDR1 is MNHNS, CDR2 SASEGT, per germline. The CDR3 DNA is TGTGCCAGCAAAGTCCTCTCGAACACCGGGGAGCTGTTTTTT. It is translated as CASKVLSNTGELFF.

The CDR3 spells CASSLKRDTEAFF. In nucleotides, the CDR3 is TGTGCCAGCAGCTTAAAAAGGGACACTGAAGCTTTCTTT. The chain has TRBV7-2 and TRBJ1-1, with D unresolved. The germline CDR1 and CDR2 sequences are SGHTA and FQGNSA. The CDR3 has 13 residues. V was pared by 2 bases and J by 3 bases, with 7 bases between. Full variable domain (rest looked up from reference TRBV7-2 and TRBJ1-1): GAGVSQSPSNKVTEKGKDVELRCDPISGHTALYWYRQSLGQGLEFLIYFQGNSAPDKSGLPSDRFSAERTGGSVSTLTIQRTQQEDSAVYLCASSLKRDTEAFFGQGTRLTVV.